A selection of T cell receptor beta chains follows, all from one sample in a study of blood T cell repertoires in COVID-19. The assay was immunoSEQ multiplex PCR, and TCRdb's table has in-frame clones only and misses some. The sample lists around 310,000 clones, roughly 90% seen once, with around 0.98% in the top ten. The sequenced material came from peripheral blood. The receptors come from a woman between 35 and 50 years old with COVID-19, enrolled during active disease. Both conserved end residues are part of each CDR3. The D gene is left open where the match is weak. Only some rows state a clone size, as once, few, many or a class for expanded clones.

j_call d_call v_call cdr3_length clone_size cdr3_nt cdr3_aa
TRBJ2-3 TRBD1 TRBV11-1 15 . TGTGCCAGCACTCTGGACAGGGAGAGCACAGATACGCAGTATTTT CASTLDRESTDTQYF
TRBJ2-7 TRBD1 TRBV6-2/TRBV6-3 13 . TGTGCCAGCAACCCGACAGGGACCTACGAGCAGTACTTC CASNPTGTYEQYF
TRBJ1-2 TRBD1 TRBV28 14 . TGTGCCAGCAGCCGACAGGGTTCTCGCTATGGCTACACCTTC CASSRQGSRYGYTF
TRBJ2-7 . TRBV7-3 15 . TGTGCCAGCAGCTACGACCGGGACACAACCTACGAGCAGTACTTC CASSYDRDTTYEQYF
TRBJ2-2 . TRBV4-1 17 few TGCGCCAGCAGCCAAGATGATTCGGGAGCGACCACCGGGGAGCTGTTTTTT CASSQDDSGATTGELFF
TRBJ2-7 TRBD1 TRBV6-5 15 . TGTGCCAGCCGGGCGGGACAGGTGATATCCTACGAGCAGTACTTC CASRAGQVISYEQYF
TRBJ1-1 TRBD1 TRBV18 14 . TGTGCCAGCTCACCCACGACAGGGTCGGCTGAAGCTTTCTTT CASSPTTGSAEAFF
TRBJ1-5 . TRBV18 15 . TGTGCCAGCTCACCATCAGGGCTAGGCAATCAGCCCCAGCATTTT CASSPSGLGNQPQHF
TRBJ1-3 . TRBV6-1 13 . TGTGCCAGCAGTGAATTGGAGGGAAACACCATATATTTT CASSELEGNTIYF
TRBJ1-2 . TRBV28 13 . TGTGCCAGCAGTCCCCCCCCGTCCGGTGGCTACACCTTC CASSPPPSGGYTF